These 24 T cell receptor beta chains share one sample of origin, sequenced in a study of cytomegalovirus exposure and HLA in healthy donors. PCR used 60 Vbeta primers and 13 Jbeta primers. The protocol was immunoSEQ multiplex PCR, while the TCRdb copy is restricted to in-frame clones and leaves out a portion. This sample lists 45,000 to 60,000 clones; its ten largest clones have around 4%. The source material was PBMCs. These receptors all stem from a male donor in good health and CMV-seronegative.

This rearrangement joins TRBV7-3 to TRBJ2-5, with 8 bases identical to TRBD1. The CDR3 is 15 residues long. V lost 2 bases and J lost 5; bases outside the gene matches: 7. Germline CDR1 is SGHTA and CDR2 is FQGTGA. DNA of the CDR3: TGTGCCAGCAGCTTAGGGCGGACAGGGTTGGAGACCCAGTACTTC. Protein sequence: CASSLGRTGLETQYF. The complete variable domain, with remaining parts taken from reference TRBV7-3 and TRBJ2-5, reads GAGVSQTPSNKVTEKGKYVELRCDPISGHTALYWYRQSLGQGPEFLIYFQGTGAADDSGLPNDRFFAVRPEGSVSTLKIQRTERGDSAVYLCASSLGRTGLETQYFGPGTRLLVL.

The genes are TRBV14 and TRBJ2-1, with 7 bases matching TRBD1. The CDR3 is made up of 15 amino acids. Losses at the gene ends were 2 bases for V and 5 bases for J; bases not matched to a gene: 6. Germline loops: CDR1 SGHDN, CDR2 FVKESK. The CDR3 nucleotides read TGTGCCAGCAGCCAACCAAGGGGGCCAGACAATGAGCAGTTCTTC. Translating it yields CASSQPRGPDNEQFF.

The V call is TRBV29-1, the J call TRBJ1-3; TRBD1 matches 8 bases. This CDR3 region has 15 residues. The J segment lost 2 bases and the V segment lost 4 bases, leaving 7 bases of the junction unmatched. CDR1 and CDR2 (germline): SQVTM, ANQGSEA. The CDR3 protein is CSVAFGQGAGNTIYF. The CDR3 coding sequence is TGCAGCGTTGCCTTCGGACAGGGCGCTGGAAACACCATATATTTT. The whole variable domain, filled in from reference TRBV29-1 and TRBJ1-3, reads SAVISQKPSRDICQRGTSLTIQCQVDSQVTMMFWYRQQPGQSLTLIATANQGSEATYESGFVIDKFPISRPNLTFSTLTVSNMSPEDSSIYLCSVAFGQGAGNTIYFGEGSWLTVV.

This chain joins TRBV19 and TRBJ2-7; 7 nucleotides agree with TRBD2. Losses at the gene ends were 5 bases for V and 2 bases for J; bases not matched to a gene: 9. Germline CDR1 is LNHDA and CDR2 is SQIVND (reference sequence). There are 15 residues in the CDR3. Here the CDR3 reads CASSGVGEGAYEQYF. The CDR3 region has the DNA TGTGCCAGTAGTGGGGTCGGGGAGGGAGCCTACGAGCAGTACTTC.

The chain carries TRBV7-2 and TRBJ1-6; TRBD1 aligns across 10 bases. The V and J ends lost 4 bases and 9 bases, in that order; junction bases with no gene match: 6. The CDR3 runs 15 residues. Germline-derived CDR1 and CDR2 are SGHTA and FQGNSA. The CDR3 DNA is TGTGCCAGCAGCTCACAGACAGGGGGCGTTTCACCCCTCCACTTT. It encodes CASSSQTGGVSPLHF.

The V call is TRBV5-6, the J call TRBJ1-5; 8 bases map to TRBD1. This CDR3 has 14 residues. Germline CDR1 and CDR2: SGHDT and YYEEEE. The V and J ends lost 4 bases and 7 bases, in that order; junction bases with no gene match: 7. The CDR3 coding sequence is TGTGCCAGCAGCCGCGGACAGGGAGAACAGCCCCAGCATTTT. The encoded protein is CASSRGQGEQPQHF.

The chain employs TRBV29-1 and TRBJ1-1, with 7 positions matching TRBD1. Germline trimming cut 6 bases from V and 1 base from J; bases unmatched to any gene: 11. Germline CDR1 reads SQVTM; CDR2 reads ANQGSEA. The length of the CDR3 is 15 residues. In DNA form, the CDR3 reads TGCAGCGTCCGCAGGGGGGCAGGTAGGAACACTGAAGCTTTCTTT. Residues: CSVRRGAGRNTEAFF.

This sequence joins TRBV6-1 and TRBJ2-2, with 8 bases identical to TRBD2. With 4 bases clipped from V and 4 bases from J, the junction kept 8 bases outside the gene matches. The germline gives CDR1 MNHNS, CDR2 SASEGT. The CDR3 is 16 amino acids. CDR3 in amino acids: CASSGGGLAGTGELFF. CDR3 DNA sequence: TGTGCCAGCAGTGGGGGGGGGCTAGCGGGCACCGGGGAGCTGTTTTTT.

The CDR3 sequence is CATTRDRASGAFF. The CDR3 DNA reads TGTGCCACCACTAGGGACAGGGCGTCTGGGGCTTTCTTT. The chain couples TRBV15 to TRBJ1-1; 9 positions agree with TRBD1. The CDR3 length is 13 residues. Germline V CDR1 and CDR2: LNHNV, YYDKDF (reference sequence). After removal of 7 bases from V and 11 bases from J, the junction contained 11 bases not matched to a gene.

The V call is TRBV6-5, the J call TRBJ1-1; D not certain. Per germline, CDR1 MNHEY and CDR2 SVGAGI. This CDR3 comprises 14 residues. V was trimmed by 0 bases and J by 9 bases, leaving 14 bases between them. The CDR3 nucleotides read TGTGCCAGCAGTTACTCGGGCCCCTCTAAGAAAGCTTTCTTT. Protein: CASSYSGPSKKAFF.

CDR3 sequence: CASSYRTGGEHGYTF. The CDR3 nucleotides are TGTGCCAGCAGTTACCGGACAGGGGGGGAGCATGGCTACACCTTC. This chain links TRBV6-6 with TRBJ1-2; 10 bases match TRBD1. There are 15 residues in the CDR3. Germline loops: CDR1 MNHNY, CDR2 SVGAGI (reference sequence). V was clipped by 2 bases and J by 6 bases; unmatched bases: 6.

The gene calls are TRBV19 and TRBJ1-5, with a weak D call TRBD1 (5 bases). The CDR3 sequence is 13 residues long. Germline CDR1 is LNHDA and CDR2 is SQIVND (reference sequence). V dropped 4 bases and J dropped 6 bases, with 10 bases sitting between them. CDR3 in DNA: TGTGCCAGTAGTAGGGGCGGGACTCAGCCCCAGCATTTT. Its protein product is CASSRGGTQPQHF.

The V call is TRBV6-5, the J call TRBJ2-7, with 10 bases identical to TRBD1. The CDR3 loop spans 15 amino acids. V gave up 0 bases and J gave up 5 bases; unmatched junction bases: 4. Germline CDR1 and CDR2: MNHEY and SVGAGI. CDR3 sequence reads: CASSYSRTGGNEQYF. In DNA, the CDR3 is TGTGCCAGCAGTTACTCCAGGACAGGGGGAAACGAGCAGTACTTC.

This chain uses TRBV5-4 with TRBJ1-1, with TRBD1 matching over 7 bases. Trimming removed 4 bases from V and 2 bases from J; junction bases left unmatched: 5. This CDR3 spans 14 amino acids. The V gene's germline CDR1 is SGHNT and CDR2 YYREEE (reference sequence). The CDR3 region has the DNA TGTGCCAGCAGCGGACGGGACAGAAACACTGAAGCTTTCTTT. Protein product: CASSGRDRNTEAFF.

This sequence joins TRBV5-1 and TRBJ2-5; 9 bases agree with TRBD1. This CDR3 is built from 13 residues. CDR1 and CDR2 from the germline V gene are SGHRS and YFSETQ. The V segment lost 2 bases and the J segment 11 bases; nucleotides outside the gene matches: 7. DNA of the CDR3: TGCGCCAGCAGCTTACAGGGGGCGCGGGAGCAGTACTTC. Its translation is CASSLQGAREQYF.

The J gene is TRBJ2-7, the V gene TRBV21-1; TRBD1 is the table's D call and was not checked against the DNA. TRBV21-1 is a known pseudogene. The CDR3 has 12 amino acids. CDR3 in DNA: TGTGCCAGCAGTCCACCTAGAGGGGGGCAGTACTTC. Translated, it gives CASSPPRGGQYF.

The chain carries TRBV18 and TRBJ2-5; 8 bases fit TRBD1. V lost 8 bases, J lost 5 bases, and 16 bases stayed unmatched. The CDR3 runs to 16 residues. From germline, CDR1 is KGHSH and CDR2 LQKENI. The CDR3 region is CASALGQGSGLETQYF. For the CDR3, the DNA is TGTGCCAGCGCCCTAGGACAGGGAAGCGGATTGGAGACCCAGTACTTC.

The V and J genes are TRBV30 and TRBJ1-1; D might be TRBD1 (5 bases). Germline V lookup: CDR1 GTSNPN, CDR2 SVGIG (reference sequence). This CDR3 spans 12 amino acids. The V and J ends lost 0 bases and 7 bases respectively, with 9 bases between them. This CDR3 reads CAWSVSGDEAFF. The CDR3 DNA is TGTGCCTGGAGTGTTTCGGGGGATGAAGCTTTCTTT.

The chain carries TRBV19 and TRBJ1-2; 7 bases fit TRBD1. Germline trimming cut 5 bases from V and 6 bases from J; bases unmatched to any gene: 12. Germline V gene sequence: CDR1 LNHDA, CDR2 SQIVND (reference sequence). The CDR3 consists of 15 residues. The CDR3 spells CASSPTGRRGDGYTF. DNA of the CDR3: TGTGCCAGTAGTCCGACAGGGAGACGCGGAGATGGCTACACCTTC. The whole variable domain, remainder taken from reference TRBV19 and TRBJ1-2, is DGGITQSPKYLFRKEGQNVTLSCEQNLNHDAMYWYRQDPGQGLRLIYYSQIVNDFQKGDIAEGYSVSREKKESFPLTVTSAQKNPTAFYLCASSPTGRRGDGYTFGSGTRLTVV.

The chain is built from TRBV29-1 and TRBJ1-5, with D unclear. Germline V CDR1 and CDR2: SQVTM, ANQGSEA. The ends were cut back, 7 bases at V and 5 bases at J, with 15 bases in the middle. CDR3 length: 13 residues. In DNA, the CDR3 is TGCAGCGCATTATATGGGCTGGATCAGCCCCAGCATTTT. As protein: CSALYGLDQPQHF.

The chain joins TRBV14 to TRBJ2-7; 10 bases fit TRBD2. After removal of 4 bases from V and 10 bases from J, the junction contained 10 bases not matched to a gene. CDR1 SGHDN and CDR2 FVKESK come from the germline V gene. The CDR3 has 14 amino acids. Here the CDR3 reads CASSPRVAGGIQYF. The DNA for the CDR3 is TGTGCCAGCAGCCCCCGGGTAGCGGGGGGTATACAGTACTTC. The whole variable domain, filled in from reference TRBV14 and TRBJ2-7, reads EAGVTQFPSHSVIEKGQTVTLRCDPISGHDNLYWYRRVMGKEIKFLLHFVKESKQDESGMPNNRFLAERTGGTYSTLKVQPAELEDSGVYFCASSPRVAGGIQYFGPGTRLTVT.

The rearrangement links TRBV28 to TRBJ2-7, with TRBD2 identical over 7 bases. J was trimmed by 0 bases and V by 2 bases; bases with no gene match: 4. Germline-derived CDR1 and CDR2 are MDHEN and SYDVKM. This CDR3 is 15 amino acids long. DNA for the CDR3: TGTGCCAGCAGTTTAACGGGACTAAACTCCTACGAGCAGTACTTC. Its translation is CASSLTGLNSYEQYF.

The V and J genes are TRBV4-2 and TRBJ2-7; 11 bases fit TRBD2. Germline V lookup: CDR1 LGHNA, CDR2 YNFKEQ. This CDR3 comprises 21 residues. V lost 2 bases to trimming and J lost 7 bases; unmatched junction nucleotides: 25. The CDR3 loop reads CASSQYGGADTGLADWGEQYF. DNA for the CDR3: TGTGCCAGCAGCCAATATGGGGGGGCGGACACGGGACTAGCGGACTGGGGGGAGCAGTACTTC.

The chain joins TRBV7-2 to TRBJ2-1; TRBD1 might be the D (6 bases). The germline CDR1 and CDR2 sequences are SGHTA and FQGNSA. The CDR3 length is 13 residues. The V end was cut by 1 base, the J end by 7 bases, with 8 bases between. CDR3 coding DNA: TGTGCCAGCAGCTTAGGGGGGCAAAATGAGCAGTTCTTC. Amino acids: CASSLGGQNEQFF.